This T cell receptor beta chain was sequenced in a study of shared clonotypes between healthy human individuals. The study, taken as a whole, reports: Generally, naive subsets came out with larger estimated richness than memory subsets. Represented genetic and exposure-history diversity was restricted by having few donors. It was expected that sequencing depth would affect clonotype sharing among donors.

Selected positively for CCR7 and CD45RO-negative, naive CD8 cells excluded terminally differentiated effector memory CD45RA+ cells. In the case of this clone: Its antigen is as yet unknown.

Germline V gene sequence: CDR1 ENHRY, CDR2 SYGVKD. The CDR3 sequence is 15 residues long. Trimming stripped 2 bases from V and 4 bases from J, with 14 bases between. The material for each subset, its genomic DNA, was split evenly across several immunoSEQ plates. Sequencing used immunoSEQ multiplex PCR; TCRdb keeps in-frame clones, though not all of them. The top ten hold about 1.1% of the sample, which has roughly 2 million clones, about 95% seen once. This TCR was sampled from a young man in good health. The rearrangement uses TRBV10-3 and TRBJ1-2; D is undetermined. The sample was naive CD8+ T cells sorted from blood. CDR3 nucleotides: TGTGCCATCAGTGAGCCGAGGGAGGGCAGCTATGGCTACACCTTC. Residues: CAISEPREGSYGYTF.